The count of the clone carrying this T cell receptor beta chain is one. Its antigen is not identified. The data belong to a study of a mutant IDH1 vaccine in newly diagnosed glioma. Study details: The start of vaccination came 4-6 weeks after radiotherapy alone, or with temozolomide cycles. Sex among treated patients split about 60% male, approximately 40% female; mean age was roughly 40 years.

Between the trimmed V and J ends, which lost 1 base and 1 base, there was a span of 10 bases. Germline V gene data show CDR1 as MGHDK and CDR2 as SYGVNS. This CDR3 has 16 residues. Time point of the sample: week 35, safety follow-up. The investigators gave 300 ug of mutant IDH1 20-mer peptide in each vaccine dose, together with topical imiquimod. Across weeks 1, 3, 5, 7, 11, 15, 19 and 23, patients received a vaccination each time, eight in all. The method was immunoSEQ multiplex PCR; TCRdb's version includes in-frame clones alone and lacks a portion of them. The sample consists of 35,000 to 50,000 clones, approximately 92% of them appearing once.

Sample: PBMCs, taken from a glioma patient whose treatment included an IDH1 peptide vaccine. The sequence was collected from a man aged 50-60 years with glioma. The chain uses TRBV25-1 and TRBJ1-4; TRBD1 might be the D (6 bases). The CDR3 loop is CASSEWWTETNEKLFF. DNA of the CDR3: TGTGCCAGCAGTGAATGGTGGACAGAAACTAATGAAAAACTGTTTTTT.